Presented here are 20 T cell receptor beta chains from one specimen sequenced in a study of cytomegalovirus exposure and HLA in healthy donors. It was with 60 Vbeta and 13 Jbeta primers that the PCR ran. Using immunoSEQ multiplex PCR, the repertoire was profiled, and TCRdb retains in-frame clones only, with some absent. The table includes 150,000 to 200,000 clones, roughly 68% detected once. The sequenced material came from PBMCs. These TCRs come from a man aged 25 to 40 in good health and CMV-seropositive.

This chain links TRBV4-1 with TRBJ2-7; perhaps TRBD1 as D (6 bases). Trimming removed 4 bases at V and 3 bases at J, with 16 bases between. There are 15 residues in the CDR3. Germline assignment: CDR1 MGHRA and CDR2 YSYEKL. This CDR3 is CASSRDWDNFYEQYF. The DNA for the CDR3 is TGCGCCAGCAGCCGGGATTGGGACAACTTCTACGAGCAGTACTTC.

The chain uses TRBV28 and TRBJ1-5; no clear D gene. The CDR3 loop spans 13 amino acids. The V and J ends lost 7 bases and 1 base respectively, with 8 bases between them. Germline assignment: CDR1 MDHEN and CDR2 SYDVKM. CDR3 bases: TGTGCCAGCACTCGTCCGAGCAATCAGCCCCAGCATTTT. Translation gives CASTRPSNQPQHF.

This chain uses TRBV4-2 with TRBJ1-5, with TRBD1 matching over 7 bases. Looked up from germline, CDR1 is LGHNA and CDR2 is YNFKEQ. After removal of 2 bases from V and 5 bases from J, the junction contained 3 bases not matched to a gene. The CDR3 runs 14 residues. CDR3 protein: CASSQTGDDQPQHF. DNA of the CDR3: TGTGCCAGCAGCCAAACAGGGGATGATCAGCCCCAGCATTTT.

The genes are TRBV6-1 and TRBJ1-2; TRBD1 agrees at 7 bases. V was pared by 5 bases and J by 8 bases, with 8 bases of the junction left unmatched. In germline, CDR1 is MNHNS, CDR2 SASEGT. The CDR3 has 13 residues. The CDR3 spells CASSSGTVQGYTF. For the CDR3, the DNA is TGTGCCAGCAGTTCGGGGACAGTTCAAGGCTACACCTTC.

This rearrangement joins TRBV6-1 to TRBJ1-1, with 7 bases aligning to TRBD1. Germline V gene data show CDR1 as MNHNS and CDR2 as SASEGT. The ends lost 7 bases at V and 1 base at J; junction bases unmatched: 6. The CDR3 totals 14 residues. The CDR3 protein is CASTGGGANTEAFF. CDR3 bases: TGTGCCAGCACCGGAGGGGGCGCGAACACTGAAGCTTTCTTT.

The rearrangement uses TRBV5-1 and TRBJ2-3, with 9 bases fitting TRBD1. The CDR3 loop spans 15 amino acids. Trimming cost V 5 bases and J 5 bases; bases outside gene matches: 9. In germline, CDR1 is SGHRS, CDR2 YFSETQ. In DNA form, the CDR3 reads TGCGCCAGCAGATCCGGGACAGGGAACTTAGATACGCAGTATTTT. It is translated as CASRSGTGNLDTQYF.

The CDR3 sequence: CASGPTGAPTDTQYF. As DNA, the CDR3 is TGTGCCAGCGGGCCAACGGGAGCCCCCACAGATACGCAGTATTTT. The chain is built from TRBV7-2 and TRBJ2-3; possibly TRBD2 for D (6 bases). In germline, CDR1 is SGHTA, CDR2 FQGNSA. V was cut by 8 bases and J by 2 bases, with 17 bases left in between. CDR3 size: 15 residues.

The chain combines TRBV4-1 with TRBJ2-1, with 12 positions matching TRBD2. Germline CDR1 MGHRA, CDR2 YSYEKL. The CDR3 spans 17 residues. V trimming: 3 bases; J trimming: 7 bases; junction bases outside the gene matches: 10. The CDR3 protein is CASSQGGTSGLINEQFF. In DNA form, the CDR3 reads TGCGCCAGCAGCCAGGGCGGGACTAGCGGGCTGATAAATGAGCAGTTCTTC.

This sequence joins TRBV19 and TRBJ2-1; TRBD2 aligns across 9 bases. CDR3 size: 16 residues. V trimming: 3 bases; J trimming: 6 bases; junction bases outside the gene matches: 9. Germline CDR1 LNHDA, CDR2 SQIVND (reference sequence). The CDR3 DNA reads TGTGCCAGTAGTATTGGATGGGGCGGGAGGGCCAATGAGCAGTTCTTC. Its translation: CASSIGWGGRANEQFF.

The chain carries TRBV5-8 and TRBJ2-1; TRBD2 agrees at 14 bases. Germline CDR1 SGHTS, CDR2 YDEGEE. V shed 4 bases and J 10 bases; nucleotides not matched to a gene: 10. The CDR3 runs to 16 residues. The CDR3 DNA reads as TGTGCCAGCAGCCGGAGAGGGACTAGCGGGAGTAGAGAGCAGTTCTTC. It translates to CASSRRGTSGSREQFF.

The chain links TRBV29-1 to TRBJ2-7, with D perhaps TRBD2 (5 bases). Trimming left V 5 bases short and J 6 bases short, with 17 bases between. Germline V lookup: CDR1 SQVTM, CDR2 ANQGSEA. This CDR3 spans 13 amino acids. CDR3 DNA: TGCAGCGTTAGGCCCCCCGGGGTGAGCGAGCAGTACTTC. Translated: CSVRPPGVSEQYF.

The gene calls are TRBV30 and TRBJ1-3; D gene ambiguous. CDR3 length: 15 residues. Germline loops: CDR1 GTSNPN, CDR2 SVGIG (reference sequence). V lost 5 bases and J lost 0, with 14 bases in between. The CDR3 here is CAWGTTGSSGNTIYF. CDR3 nucleotides: TGTGCCTGGGGAACCACGGGGAGCTCTGGAAACACCATATATTTT. Combining the CDR3 with reference TRBV30 and TRBJ1-3 gives the whole variable domain SQTIHQWPATLVQPVGSPLSLECTVEGTSNPNLYWYRQAAGRGLQLLFYSVGIGQISSEVPQNLSASRPQDRQFILSSKKLLLSDSGFYLCAWGTTGSSGNTIYFGEGSWLTVV.

This clone was seen just once. The chain couples TRBV21-1 to TRBJ2-3; the table's D call TRBD1 went unverified against the DNA. TRBV21-1 is noted as a pseudogene. This CDR3 region has 14 residues. This CDR3 is CASTGGSFPDTQYF. CDR3 DNA: TGTGCCAGCACAGGGGGCAGTTTTCCAGATACGCAGTATTTT.

By share, this clone counts as medium-sized (0.01 to 0.1%). The chain joins TRBV6-5 to TRBJ2-1, with D unresolved. Trimming took 8 bases from V and 1 from J, leaving 9 bases between them. Germline V lookup: CDR1 MNHEY, CDR2 SVGAGI. CDR3 size: 13 residues. CDR3 nucleotides: TGTGCCAGCGCCAGGATTTCCTACAATGAGCAGTTCTTC. It translates to CASARISYNEQFF.

The rearrangement uses TRBV18 and TRBJ2-2; D is undetermined. Germline loops: CDR1 KGHSH, CDR2 LQKENI. The CDR3 has 13 residues. V was shortened by 3 bases and J by 4 bases, with 6 bases between the two germline ends. The CDR3 nucleotides are TGTGCCAGCTCACCCCAATCCACCGGGGAGCTGTTTTTT. Residues: CASSPQSTGELFF. Drawing the rest from reference TRBV18 and TRBJ2-2, the complete variable domain is NAGVMQNPRHLVRRRGQEARLRCSPMKGHSHVYWYRQLPEEGLKFMVYLQKENIIDESGMPKERFSAEFPKEGPSILRIQQVVRGDSAAYFCASSPQSTGELFFGEGSRLTVL.

The chain links TRBV10-3 to TRBJ2-5; D not resolved. CDR3 length: 14 amino acids. V lost 3 bases and J 0 bases, leaving 8 bases between the germline ends. Germline CDR1 and CDR2: ENHRY and SYGVKD. CDR3 bases: TGTGCCATCAGTGATGGCAGGAACCAAGAGACCCAGTACTTC. Translated, it gives CAISDGRNQETQYF.

V is TRBV10-1 and J is TRBJ2-1, with 10 bases fitting TRBD2. CDR1 and CDR2 (germline): WNHNN, SYGVQD (reference sequence). This CDR3 is built from 12 residues. V shed 3 bases, J shed 15 bases, and the junction held 5 bases outside the gene matches. The CDR3 loop reads CASSEASGSPFF. The CDR3 DNA follows: TGCGCCAGCAGTGAAGCTAGCGGGAGCCCGTTCTTC.

This chain links TRBV28 with TRBJ1-5; 9 positions match TRBD1. The CDR3 loop spans 13 amino acids. In germline, CDR1 is MDHEN, CDR2 SYDVKM. The V segment lost 5 bases and the J segment 5 bases; nucleotides outside the gene matches: 1. The CDR3 is CASSTGGDQPQHF. The CDR3 region has the DNA TGTGCCAGCAGTACAGGGGGCGATCAGCCCCAGCATTTT. Supplemented by reference TRBV28 and TRBJ1-5, the full variable domain reads DVKVTQSSRYLVKRTGEKVFLECVQDMDHENMFWYRQDPGLGLRLIYFSYDVKMKEKGDIPEGYSVSREKKERFSLILESASTNQTSMYLCASSTGGDQPQHFGDGTRLSIL.

V is TRBV5-1 and J is TRBJ2-1, with TRBD1 matching over 9 bases. V was clipped by 4 bases and J by 8 bases; unmatched bases: 10. The germline V gene encodes CDR1 SGHRS and CDR2 YFSETQ. The CDR3 is made up of 15 amino acids. Written as DNA, the CDR3 is TGCGCCAGCAGCGGGGGACAGGGAGATTTGGATGAGCAGTTCTTC. This translates into CASSGGQGDLDEQFF.

The rearrangement joins TRBV4-1 to TRBJ1-2; D is unclear. CDR1 is MGHRA, CDR2 YSYEKL, per germline. The CDR3 totals 16 residues. V was shortened by 1 base and J by 6 bases, with 18 bases between the two germline ends. This chain's CDR3 is CASSQVRSGRWNGYTF. As DNA, the CDR3 is TGCGCCAGCAGCCAAGTTCGGAGCGGCAGATGGAATGGCTACACCTTC.